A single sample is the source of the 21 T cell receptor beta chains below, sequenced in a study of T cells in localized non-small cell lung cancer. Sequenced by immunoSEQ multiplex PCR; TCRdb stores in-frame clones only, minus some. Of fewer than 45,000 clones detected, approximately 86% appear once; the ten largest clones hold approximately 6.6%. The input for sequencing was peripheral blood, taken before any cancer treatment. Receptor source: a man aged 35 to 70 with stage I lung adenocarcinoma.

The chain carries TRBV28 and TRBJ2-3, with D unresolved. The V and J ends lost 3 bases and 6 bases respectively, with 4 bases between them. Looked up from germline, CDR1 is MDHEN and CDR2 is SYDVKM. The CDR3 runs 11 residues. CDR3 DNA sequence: TGTGCCAGCAGTTTGGGGGATACGCAGTATTTT. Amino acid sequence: CASSLGDTQYF.

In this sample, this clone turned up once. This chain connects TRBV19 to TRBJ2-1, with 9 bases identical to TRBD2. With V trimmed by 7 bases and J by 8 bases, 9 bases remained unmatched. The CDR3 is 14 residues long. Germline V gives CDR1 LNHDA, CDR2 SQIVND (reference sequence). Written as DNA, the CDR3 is TGTGCCAGTAAACCCCCCGCGGGAGGGGATGAGCAGTTCTTC. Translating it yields CASKPPAGGDEQFF. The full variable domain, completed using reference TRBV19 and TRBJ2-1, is DGGITQSPKYLFRKEGQNVTLSCEQNLNHDAMYWYRQDPGQGLRLIYYSQIVNDFQKGDIAEGYSVSREKKESFPLTVTSAQKNPTAFYLCASKPPAGGDEQFFGPGTRLTVL.

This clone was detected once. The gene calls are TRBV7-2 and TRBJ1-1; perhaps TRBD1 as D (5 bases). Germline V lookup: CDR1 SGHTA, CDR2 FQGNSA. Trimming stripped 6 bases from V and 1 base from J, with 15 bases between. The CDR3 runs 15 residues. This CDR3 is CASSPTRDPNTEAFF. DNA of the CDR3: TGTGCCAGCAGTCCGACTCGGGACCCGAACACTGAAGCTTTCTTT.

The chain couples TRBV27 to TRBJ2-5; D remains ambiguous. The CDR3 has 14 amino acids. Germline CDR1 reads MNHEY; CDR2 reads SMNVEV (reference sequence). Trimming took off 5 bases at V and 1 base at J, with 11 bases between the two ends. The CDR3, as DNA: TGTGCCAGCAGTGGGCCCTACCCCCAAGAGACCCAGTACTTC. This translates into CASSGPYPQETQYF.

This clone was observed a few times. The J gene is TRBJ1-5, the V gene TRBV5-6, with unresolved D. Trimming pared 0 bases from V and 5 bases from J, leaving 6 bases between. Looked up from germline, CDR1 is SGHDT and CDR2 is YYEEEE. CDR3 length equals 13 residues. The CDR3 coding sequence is TGTGCCAGCAGCTTGGGCCCGGATCAGCCCCAGCATTTT. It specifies CASSLGPDQPQHF.

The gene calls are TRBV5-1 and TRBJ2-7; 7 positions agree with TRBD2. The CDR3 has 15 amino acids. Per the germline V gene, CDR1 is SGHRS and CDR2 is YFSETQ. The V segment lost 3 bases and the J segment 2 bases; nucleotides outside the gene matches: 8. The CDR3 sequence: CASSYRLAGPYEQYF. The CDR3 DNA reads TGCGCCAGCAGCTATCGACTAGCAGGTCCCTACGAGCAGTACTTC.

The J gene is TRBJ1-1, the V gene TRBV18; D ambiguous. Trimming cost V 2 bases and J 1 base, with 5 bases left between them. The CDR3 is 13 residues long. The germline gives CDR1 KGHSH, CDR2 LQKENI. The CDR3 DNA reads TGTGCCAGCTCACCAGTGGAGAACACTGAAGCTTTCTTT. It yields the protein CASSPVENTEAFF. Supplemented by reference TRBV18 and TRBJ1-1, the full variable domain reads NAGVMQNPRHLVRRRGQEARLRCSPMKGHSHVYWYRQLPEEGLKFMVYLQKENIIDESGMPKERFSAEFPKEGPSILRIQQVVRGDSAAYFCASSPVENTEAFFGQGTRLTVV.

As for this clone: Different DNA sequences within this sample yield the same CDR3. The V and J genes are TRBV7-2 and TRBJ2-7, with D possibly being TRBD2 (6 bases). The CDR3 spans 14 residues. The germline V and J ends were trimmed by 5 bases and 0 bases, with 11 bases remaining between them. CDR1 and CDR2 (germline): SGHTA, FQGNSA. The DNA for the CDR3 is TGTGCCAGCAGCGCCCCGGGACTCTCCTACGAGCAGTACTTC. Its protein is CASSAPGLSYEQYF.

In DNA form, the CDR3 reads TGTGCCAGCAGCTTTATGGGCTCTCAGCCCCAGCATTTT. Amino acids: CASSFMGSQPQHF. The genes are TRBV7-8 and TRBJ1-5, with D uncertain. The CDR3 runs 13 residues. Trimming left V 3 bases short and J 6 bases short, with 9 bases between. CDR1 and CDR2 from the germline V gene are SGHVS and FQNEAQ.

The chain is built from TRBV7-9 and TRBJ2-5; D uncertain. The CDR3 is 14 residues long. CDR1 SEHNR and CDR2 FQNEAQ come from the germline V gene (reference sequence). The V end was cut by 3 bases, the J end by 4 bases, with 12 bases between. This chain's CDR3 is CASSFTSSGETQYF. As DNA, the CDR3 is TGTGCCAGCAGCTTTACCTCGTCCGGAGAGACCCAGTACTTC.

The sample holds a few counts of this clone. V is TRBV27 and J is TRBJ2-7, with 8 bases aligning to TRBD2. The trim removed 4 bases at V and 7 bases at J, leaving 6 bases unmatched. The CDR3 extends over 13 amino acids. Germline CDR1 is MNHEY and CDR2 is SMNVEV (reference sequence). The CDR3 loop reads CASSSRLAWEQYF. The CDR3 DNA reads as TGTGCCAGCAGTTCTCGACTAGCGTGGGAGCAGTACTTC.

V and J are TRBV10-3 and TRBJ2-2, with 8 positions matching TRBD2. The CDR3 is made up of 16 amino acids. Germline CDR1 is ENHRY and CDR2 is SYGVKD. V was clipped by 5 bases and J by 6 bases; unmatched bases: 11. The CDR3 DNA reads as TGTGCCATCAGTTCGCGGGGGGAGAGGGCATCCGGGGAGCTGTTTTTT. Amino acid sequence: CAISSRGERASGELFF.

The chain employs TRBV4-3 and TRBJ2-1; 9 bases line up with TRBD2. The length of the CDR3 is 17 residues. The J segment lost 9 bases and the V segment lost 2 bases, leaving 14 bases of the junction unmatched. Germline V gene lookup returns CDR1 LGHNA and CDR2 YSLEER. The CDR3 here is CASSQNSGGDLGSEQFF. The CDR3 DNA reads TGCGCCAGCAGCCAAAATAGCGGGGGAGATTTAGGTAGTGAGCAGTTCTTC.

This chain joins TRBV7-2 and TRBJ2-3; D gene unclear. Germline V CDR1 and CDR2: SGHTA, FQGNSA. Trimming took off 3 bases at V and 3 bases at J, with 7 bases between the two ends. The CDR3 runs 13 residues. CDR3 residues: CASSLAWTDTQYF. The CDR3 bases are TGTGCCAGCAGCTTGGCATGGACAGATACGCAGTATTTT.

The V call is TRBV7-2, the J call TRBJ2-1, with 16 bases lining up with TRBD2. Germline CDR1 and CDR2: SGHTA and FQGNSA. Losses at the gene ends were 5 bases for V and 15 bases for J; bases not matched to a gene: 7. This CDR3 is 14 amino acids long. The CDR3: CASSPGLAGGSRFF. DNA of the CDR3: TGTGCCAGCAGCCCGGGACTAGCGGGAGGGTCCAGGTTCTTC.

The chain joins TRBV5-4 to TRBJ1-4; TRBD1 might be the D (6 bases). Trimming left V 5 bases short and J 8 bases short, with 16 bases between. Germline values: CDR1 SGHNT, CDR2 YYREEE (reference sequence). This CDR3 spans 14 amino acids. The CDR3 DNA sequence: TGTGCCAGCAGTTCCACAGGGACCGGAGAAAAACTGTTTTTT. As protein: CASSSTGTGEKLFF.

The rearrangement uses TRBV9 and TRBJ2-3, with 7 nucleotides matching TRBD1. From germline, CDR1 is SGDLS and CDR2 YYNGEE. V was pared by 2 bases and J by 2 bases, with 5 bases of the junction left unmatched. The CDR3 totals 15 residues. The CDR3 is CASSVTGTDTDTQYF. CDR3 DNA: TGTGCCAGCAGCGTCACCGGGACAGACACAGATACGCAGTATTTT. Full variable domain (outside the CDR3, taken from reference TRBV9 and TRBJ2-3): DSGVTQTPKHLITATGQRVTLRCSPRSGDLSVYWYQQSLDQGLQFLIQYYNGEERAKGNILERFSAQQFPDLHSELNLSSLELGDSALYFCASSVTGTDTDTQYFGPGTRLTVL.

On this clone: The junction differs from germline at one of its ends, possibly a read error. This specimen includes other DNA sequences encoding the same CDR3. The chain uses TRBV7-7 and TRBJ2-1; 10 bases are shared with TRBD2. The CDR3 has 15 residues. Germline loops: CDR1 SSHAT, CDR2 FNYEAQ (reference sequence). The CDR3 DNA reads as TGTGCTAGCAGCCCCGGACTAGCGGCCTACAATGAGCAGTTCTTC. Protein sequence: CASSPGLAAYNEQFF.

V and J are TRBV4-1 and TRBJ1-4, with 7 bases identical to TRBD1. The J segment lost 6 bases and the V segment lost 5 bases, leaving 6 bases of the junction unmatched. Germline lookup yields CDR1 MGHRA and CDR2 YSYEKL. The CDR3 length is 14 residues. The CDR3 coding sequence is TGCGCCAGCAGCTGGGACAGAGCAGATGAAAAACTGTTTTTT. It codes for CASSWDRADEKLFF.

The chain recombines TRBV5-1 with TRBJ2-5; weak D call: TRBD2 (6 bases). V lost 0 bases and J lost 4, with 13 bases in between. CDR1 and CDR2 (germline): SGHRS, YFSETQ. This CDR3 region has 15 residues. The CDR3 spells CASSLDGRDPETQYF. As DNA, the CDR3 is TGCGCCAGCAGCTTGGACGGGAGAGACCCAGAGACCCAGTACTTC.

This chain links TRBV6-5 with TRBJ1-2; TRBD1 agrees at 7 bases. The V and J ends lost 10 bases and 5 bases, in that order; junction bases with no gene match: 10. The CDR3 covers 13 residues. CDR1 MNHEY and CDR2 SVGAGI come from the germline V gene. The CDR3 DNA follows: TGTGCCACCCTCACCGGGACAGCATATGGCTACACCTTC. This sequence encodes CATLTGTAYGYTF.